Reported below is one T cell receptor beta chain. Antigen unknown. One junction end does not reproduce the germline sequence, and a read error may be involved. The primer mix had 60 Vbeta and 13 Jbeta primers. Produced via immunoSEQ multiplex PCR; TCRdb's table is partial and in-frame only. The data show 150,000 or so clones, 75% to 90% seen once. The data derive from a study of cytomegalovirus exposure and HLA in healthy donors. Points from the study as a whole: Most subjects had HLA-A and HLA-B alleles reportedly predicted accurately by TCR beta sequences. A later analysis reported that several of the most significant clusters appeared to be linked to common viral pathogens, among them Epstein-Barr virus.

CDR1 SSHAT and CDR2 FNYEAQ come from the germline V gene (reference sequence). The CDR3 is 13 residues long. Specimen: PBMCs. The V and J genes are TRBV7-7 and TRBJ2-5; no definite D call. The source is a young woman in good health and CMV-seronegative. The CDR3 DNA follows: TGTGCTAGCAGCTTAAGTCAGGAAGAGACCCAGTACTTC. This encodes CASSLSQEETQYF. Together with reference TRBV7-7 and TRBJ2-5, the CDR3 gives the full variable domain: GAGVSQSPRYKVTKRGQDVTLRCDPISSHATLYWYQQALGQGPEFLTYFNYEAQPDKSGLPSDRFSAERPEGSISTLTIQRTEQRDSAMYRCASSLSQEETQYFGPGTRLLVL.